This is a list of T cell receptor beta chains from one sample in a study of shared T cell receptors in the human thymus. Generated by immunoSEQ multiplex PCR, the TCRdb table keeps only in-frame clones and is missing some. The sample has 65,000 to 70,000 clones, about 95% seen once. The sample taken for sequencing was thymocytes. The receptors stem from a human donor. Each CDR3 is given with its conserved first and last residue. Each record gives: V gene, D gene, J gene, clone size, CDR3 protein, CDR3 DNA. D genes are given only for firm matches. Not all rows give a size; the values are once, few, many and, for expanded clones, a class.

V: TRBV27
D: TRBD1
J: TRBJ1-1
size: once
CDR3: CASSPRGRRTEAFF
DNA: TGTGCCAGCAGTCCCAGGGGGCGTCGGACTGAAGCTTTCTTT

V: TRBV4-3
D: .
J: TRBJ2-2
size: once
CDR3: CASSQVSRISAGELFF
DNA: TGCGCCAGCAGCCAAGTGTCCCGCATCTCAGCCGGGGAGCTGTTTTTT

V: TRBV28
D: .
J: TRBJ2-7
size: .
CDR3: CASTAPTGSGYEQYF
DNA: TGTGCCAGCACCGCGCCAACAGGGTCGGGCTACGAGCAGTACTTC

V: TRBV27
D: TRBD1
J: TRBJ1-5
size: .
CDR3: CASSRTGENGPQHF
DNA: TGTGCCAGCAGCCGGACAGGTGAGAACGGGCCCCAGCATTTT

V: TRBV19
D: TRBD2
J: TRBJ2-1
size: .
CDR3: CASSIETSGGDYNEQFF
DNA: TGTGCCAGTAGTATTGAAACTAGCGGGGGGGACTACAATGAGCAGTTCTTC

V: TRBV10-3
D: .
J: TRBJ2-5
size: once
CDR3: CAISVQGGETQYF
DNA: TGTGCCATCAGTGTTCAGGGTGGAGAGACCCAGTACTTC

V: TRBV5-1
D: .
J: TRBJ2-2
size: .
CDR3: CASSLVLTGELFF
DNA: TGCGCCAGCAGCTTGGTTCTTACCGGGGAGCTGTTTTTT

V: TRBV2
D: .
J: TRBJ1-6
size: few
CDR3: CASSDPSLGNSPLHF
DNA: TGTGCCAGCAGTGACCCATCCCTGGGGAATTCACCCCTCCACTTT

V: TRBV5-4
D: .
J: TRBJ2-7
size: few
CDR3: CASSLDPHRHTSYEQYF
DNA: TGTGCCAGCAGCCTAGACCCCCACAGGCATACCTCCTACGAGCAGTACTTC

V: TRBV28
D: TRBD1
J: TRBJ1-2
size: .
CDR3: CASSPGDRSLYGYTF
DNA: TGTGCCAGCAGCCCGGGGGACAGGAGCCTCTATGGCTACACCTTC

V: TRBV5-1
D: .
J: TRBJ1-4
size: .
CDR3: CASSLEGSPGCFEKLFF
DNA: TGCGCCAGCAGCTTGGAGGGGTCTCCGGGTTGCTTTGAAAAACTGTTTTTT

V: TRBV5-4
D: TRBD1
J: TRBJ2-7
size: .
CDR3: CASSFGLQGAAVYEQYF
DNA: TGTGCCAGCAGCTTCGGCTTGCAGGGGGCGGCGGTCTACGAGCAGTACTTC

V: TRBV6-7
D: .
J: TRBJ1-1
size: .
CDR3: CASSPSVRFYTEAFF
DNA: TGTGCCAGCAGTCCCTCGGTACGGTTCTACACTGAAGCTTTCTTT

V: TRBV10-2
D: .
J: TRBJ2-1
size: .
CDR3: CAITESEGVQFF
DNA: TGCGCCATCACGGAGTCAGAAGGCGTGCAGTTCTTC

V: TRBV6-1
D: .
J: TRBJ1-6
size: .
CDR3: CASSEGGVVGRGHF
DNA: TGTGCCAGCAGTGAAGGGGGGGTCGTCGGACGGGGTCACTTT

V: TRBV7-8
D: .
J: TRBJ2-7
size: .
CDR3: CASSSPAAENENAYEQYF
DNA: TGTGCCAGCAGCTCCCCCGCGGCGGAGAATGAAAACGCCTACGAGCAGTACTTC

V: TRBV4-3
D: TRBD1
J: TRBJ1-1
size: .
CDR3: CASSQGQGGMNTEAFF
DNA: TGCGCCAGCAGCCAAGGACAGGGGGGAATGAACACTGAAGCTTTCTTT

V: TRBV19
D: TRBD1
J: TRBJ2-7
size: .
CDR3: CATRGQGTSYEQYF
DNA: TGTGCCACACGAGGACAGGGTACCTCCTACGAGCAGTACTTC

V: TRBV5-1
D: .
J: TRBJ1-2
size: .
CDR3: CASTGAGHGYTF
DNA: TGCGCCAGCACAGGGGCAGGACATGGCTACACCTTC

V: TRBV4-2
D: TRBD1
J: TRBJ1-5
size: .
CDR3: CASSQDYGDRSNQPQHF
DNA: TGTGCCAGCAGCCAAGATTACGGGGACAGAAGCAATCAGCCCCAGCATTTT

V: TRBV7-2
D: .
J: TRBJ1-4
size: .
CDR3: CASSLEPGEKLFF
DNA: TGTGCCAGCAGCTTAGAGCCCGGGGAAAAACTGTTTTTT

V: TRBV2
D: TRBD2
J: TRBJ2-3
size: .
CDR3: CASSDTSGVGTDTQYF
DNA: TGTGCCAGCAGTGACACTAGCGGTGTGGGGACAGATACGCAGTATTTT

V: TRBV25-1
D: .
J: TRBJ2-1
size: .
CDR3: CASRNSGAFYNEQFF
DNA: TGTGCCAGCAGGAACTCCGGGGCTTTCTACAATGAGCAGTTCTTC

V: TRBV19
D: .
J: TRBJ1-1
size: .
CDR3: CASSIIWGRNTEAFF
DNA: TGTGCCAGTAGTATCATCTGGGGGAGGAACACTGAAGCTTTCTTT

V: TRBV11-2
D: .
J: TRBJ1-3
size: .
CDR3: CASSLRGAGNTIYF
DNA: TGTGCCAGCAGCTTACGGGGAGCTGGAAACACCATATATTTT

V: TRBV6-1
D: .
J: TRBJ1-1
size: .
CDR3: CASSRVITEAFF
DNA: TGTGCCAGCAGCAGGGTTATCACTGAAGCTTTCTTT

V: TRBV7-2
D: .
J: TRBJ2-2
size: .
CDR3: CASSLHFWGGEDTGELFF
DNA: TGTGCCAGCAGCCTCCACTTCTGGGGGGGCGAGGACACCGGGGAGCTGTTTTTT

V: TRBV6-1
D: TRBD1
J: TRBJ1-4
size: .
CDR3: CASSGRTGGRGATNEKLFF
DNA: TGTGCCAGCAGTGGGCGGACAGGCGGGAGAGGGGCAACTAATGAAAAACTGTTTTTT

V: TRBV5-5
D: .
J: TRBJ1-5
size: .
CDR3: CASSFYQSQNQPQHF
DNA: TGTGCCAGCAGCTTTTACCAATCCCAAAATCAGCCCCAGCATTTT

V: TRBV10-3
D: TRBD2
J: TRBJ2-3
size: .
CDR3: CAISEVLGTSGADTQYF
DNA: TGTGCCATCAGTGAGGTCCTAGGGACTAGCGGGGCAGATACGCAGTATTTT

V: TRBV19
D: TRBD1
J: TRBJ1-2
size: .
CDR3: CARRGGGEGYTF
DNA: TGTGCCAGGAGAGGGGGCGGGGAGGGCTACACCTTC

V: TRBV19
D: TRBD1
J: TRBJ1-2
size: .
CDR3: CASTLRDRDYGYTF
DNA: TGTGCCAGTACCCTCCGGGACAGGGACTATGGCTACACCTTC